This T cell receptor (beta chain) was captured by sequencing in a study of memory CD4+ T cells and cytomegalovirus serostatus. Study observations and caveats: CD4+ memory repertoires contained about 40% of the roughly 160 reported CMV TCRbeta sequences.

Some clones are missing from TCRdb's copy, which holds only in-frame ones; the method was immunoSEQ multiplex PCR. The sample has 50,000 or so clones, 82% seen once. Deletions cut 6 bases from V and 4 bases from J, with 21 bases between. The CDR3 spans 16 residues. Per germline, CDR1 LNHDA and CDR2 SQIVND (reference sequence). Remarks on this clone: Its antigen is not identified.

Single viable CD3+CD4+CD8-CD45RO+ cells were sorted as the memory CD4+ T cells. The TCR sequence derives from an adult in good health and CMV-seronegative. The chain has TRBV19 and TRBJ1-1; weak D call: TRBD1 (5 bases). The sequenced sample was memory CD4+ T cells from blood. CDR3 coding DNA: TGTGCCAGTAGAATGGAGCAGGGAGTTTTAGGCACTGAAGCTTTCTTT. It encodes CASRMEQGVLGTEAFF.